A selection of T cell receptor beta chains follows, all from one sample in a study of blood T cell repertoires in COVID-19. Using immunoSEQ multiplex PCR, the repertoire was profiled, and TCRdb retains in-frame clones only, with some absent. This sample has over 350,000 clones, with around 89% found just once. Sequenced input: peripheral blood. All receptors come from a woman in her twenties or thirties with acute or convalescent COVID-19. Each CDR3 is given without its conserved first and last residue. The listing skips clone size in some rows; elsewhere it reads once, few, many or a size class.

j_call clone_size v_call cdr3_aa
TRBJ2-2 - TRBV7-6 ASSSRGGLAVTGELF
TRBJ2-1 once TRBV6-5 ASSYKQGRRHEQF
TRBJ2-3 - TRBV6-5 ASSNRQFTQY
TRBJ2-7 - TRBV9 ASSTGEGGRAYEQY
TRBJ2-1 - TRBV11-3 ASSLSSSYNEQF
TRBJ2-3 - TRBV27 ASSFSPQNTQY
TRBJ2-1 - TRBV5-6 ASSSWTGGNYNEQF
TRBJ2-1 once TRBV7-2 ASSVDYLPYNEQF
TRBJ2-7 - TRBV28 ASSSGSGDEQY
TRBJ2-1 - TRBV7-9 ASSGGPLWF
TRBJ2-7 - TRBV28 ASKRAGQGQAYEQY
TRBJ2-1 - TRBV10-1 ASSEEGQGYNEQF
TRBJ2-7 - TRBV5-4 ASSLVTAGVDEQY
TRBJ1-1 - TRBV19 AIKQQGETEAF
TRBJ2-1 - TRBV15 ATRDRLGQGSIYNEQF
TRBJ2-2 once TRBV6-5 ATSIVAGTGELF
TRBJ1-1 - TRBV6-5 ASERRGKNTEAF
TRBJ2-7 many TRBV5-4 ASSRVSSYEQY
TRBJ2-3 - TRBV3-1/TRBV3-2 ASRNLTSGGRGNTQY
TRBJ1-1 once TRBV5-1 ASSLVTGGNTEAF
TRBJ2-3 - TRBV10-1 ATRSGNTKADTQY
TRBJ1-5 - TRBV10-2 ASSWTVNQPQH
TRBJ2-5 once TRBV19 ASSRTSGGYQETQY
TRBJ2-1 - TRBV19 ASSIILGNEQF
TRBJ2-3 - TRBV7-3 ASSSGDTDTQY
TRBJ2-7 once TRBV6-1 ASSEVGTDYGEQY
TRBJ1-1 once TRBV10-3 AISESLLRGNTEAF
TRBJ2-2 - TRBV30 AWSPRGIGELF
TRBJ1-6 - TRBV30 AWSEGQINSPLH
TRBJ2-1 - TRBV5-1 ASSLGYSTGPLNEQF
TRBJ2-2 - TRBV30 AWSVLVSSGELF
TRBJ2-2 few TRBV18 ASSPVAGATTGELF
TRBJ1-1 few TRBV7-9 ASSPQRSEAF
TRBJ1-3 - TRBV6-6 ASSYGTGNTIY
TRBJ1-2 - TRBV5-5 ASSLAGAPYGYT
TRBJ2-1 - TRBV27 ASTVTQGGRNEQF
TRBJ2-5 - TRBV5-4 ASSNRGRETQY
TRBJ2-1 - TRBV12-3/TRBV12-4 ASTTAGGLEQF
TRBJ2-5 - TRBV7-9 ASNSAGHGGQY
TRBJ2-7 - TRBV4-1 ASSQQLGGLYEQY
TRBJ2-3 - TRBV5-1 ASSWASLAEDTQY
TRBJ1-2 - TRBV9 ASAGYGYT
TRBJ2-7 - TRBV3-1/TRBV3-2 ASSQVVSSGEQY
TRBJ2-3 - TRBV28 ASSDPLAGGTDTQY
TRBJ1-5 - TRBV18 ASSPGANQPQH